Below, one TCR beta chain is given with its context. Original analysis: Estimation of nucleated cell counts was performed using reference gene primer amplification. The repertoire was sequenced with immunoSEQ multiplex PCR; TCRdb's copy has only in-frame clones and lacks some. V and J calls and clone size are as listed in that table; D and trimming were resolved from the DNA. This table has roughly 92,000 clones, around 90% appearing once. This CDR3 is built from 15 residues. Unmatched junction bases numbered 13, after V lost 9 bases and J lost 3 bases. Looked up from germline, CDR1 is MNHEY and CDR2 is SMNVEV (reference sequence). The data derive from a study of blood T cell repertoires in COVID-19. Study in general: Sites in the United States, Italy and Spain provided acute and convalescent COVID-19 samples. PBMCs, B-cell-depleted T cells, or T cells provided the cDNA or gDNA that made up the material.

The sample taken for sequencing was peripheral blood. The receptor's source is a woman older than 75 with active or convalescent COVID-19. The V call is TRBV27, the J call TRBJ2-7, with 8 bases lining up with TRBD1. The CDR3, as DNA: TGTGCCAGTGCTCTAACGACAGGGGCGTACTACGAGCAGTACTTC. Translated, it gives CASALTTGAYYEQYF.